Sequencing of this T cell receptor beta chain was carried out in a study of T cells in Graves' hyperthyroidism and ophthalmopathy. Trimming removed 1 base at V and 4 bases at J, with 7 bases between. The CDR3 has 13 amino acids. Germline CDR1 is SGHTA and CDR2 is FQGNSA. The investigators amplified TCR beta CDR3 regions from RNA transcripts. The primer set for the first-round RT-PCR of the TCR CDR3 was HTBI. TCRdb passed the multiplex PCR reads through MiXCR, listing each CDR3 protein once. The sample has around 440,000 distinct CDR3 sequences, around 16% seen once. This clonotype has a count of ten or more. Antigen: not known. Study-level results: Most clonotypes that expanded in the thyroid above 0.001 also showed up in blood. Separation of ophthalmopathy from stable hyperthyroidism was achieved by a 13 V-J model.

Material for sequencing was blood. This chain joins TRBV7-2 and TRBJ1-1; D is ambiguous. This clonotype was sampled from a woman aged 18-30 years with Graves' hyperthyroidism. The CDR3 bases are TGTGCCAGCAGCTTAGTCTGGGCCACTGAAGCTTTCTTT. This sequence encodes CASSLVWATEAFF.